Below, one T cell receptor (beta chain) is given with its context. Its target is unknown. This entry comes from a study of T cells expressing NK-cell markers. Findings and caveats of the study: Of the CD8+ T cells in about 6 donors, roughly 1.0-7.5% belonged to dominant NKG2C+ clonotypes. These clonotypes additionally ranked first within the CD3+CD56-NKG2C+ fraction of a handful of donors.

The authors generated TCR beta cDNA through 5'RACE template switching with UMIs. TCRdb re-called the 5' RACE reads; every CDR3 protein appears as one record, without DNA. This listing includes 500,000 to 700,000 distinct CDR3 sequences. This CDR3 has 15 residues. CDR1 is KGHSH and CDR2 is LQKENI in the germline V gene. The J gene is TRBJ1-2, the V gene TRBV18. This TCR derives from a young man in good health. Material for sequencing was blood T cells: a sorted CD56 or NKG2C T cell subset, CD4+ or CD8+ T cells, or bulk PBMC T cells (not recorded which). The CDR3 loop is CASSPQPDTNYGYTF.